The clone carrying this TCR beta chain was seen once. The repertoire was sequenced with immunoSEQ multiplex PCR; TCRdb's copy has only in-frame clones and lacks some. The table includes hundreds of thousands of clones, roughly 82% detected once. This record belongs to a study of control samples from healthy donors and cancer patients. CDR1 and CDR2 (germline): SGHRS, YFSETQ. This CDR3 has 16 amino acids. V shed 0 bases and J shed 5 bases, with 14 bases lying between them. This receptor was identified in a woman aged 60-75 years with lung cancer. Source material: PBMCs. The chain couples TRBV5-1 to TRBJ2-2; D perhaps matches TRBD1 (5 bases). For the CDR3, the DNA is TGCGCCAGCAGCTTGGGGGCTCCACAGGAGACCGGGGAGCTGTTTTTT. Protein sequence: CASSLGAPQETGELFF.